These 19 T cell receptor beta chains were sequenced from one sample in a study of control samples from healthy donors and cancer patients. Assay used: immunoSEQ multiplex PCR; TCRdb lists only in-frame clones, some missing. The table includes about 100,000 clones, almost 85% detected once. Sequencing used blood. The receptors shown here come from a young man in good health.

The chain couples TRBV29-1 to TRBJ2-1, with D tentatively TRBD2 (6 bases). The germline V gene has CDR1 SQVTM and CDR2 ANQGSEA. Trimming left V 6 bases short and J 8 bases short, with 17 bases between. This CDR3 has 13 amino acids. For the CDR3, the DNA is TGCAGCGTGGAGGGTGACTCCCAGGATGAGCAGTTCTTC. This sequence encodes CSVEGDSQDEQFF.

This chain uses TRBV30 with TRBJ1-2, with a tentative D call TRBD1 (6 bases). The CDR3 sequence is 14 residues long. Germline CDR1 reads GTSNPN; CDR2 reads SVGIG (reference sequence). V lost 4 bases and J lost 4, with 16 bases in between. In nucleotides, the CDR3 is TGTGCCTGGAATCCGGGCGGAGGGGGCTATGGCTACACCTTC. As protein: CAWNPGGGGYGYTF.

The chain has TRBV7-2 and TRBJ2-3, with D unresolved. The V and J ends lost 4 bases and 2 bases respectively, with 4 bases between them. The CDR3 length is 12 residues. Germline CDR1 SGHTA, CDR2 FQGNSA. The CDR3 spells CASSSYTDTQYF. DNA for the CDR3: TGTGCCAGCAGCTCTTACACAGATACGCAGTATTTT.

The rearrangement joins TRBV4-2 to TRBJ1-1, with D possibly being TRBD1 (6 bases). Germline V CDR1 and CDR2: LGHNA, YNFKEQ. The ends were cut back, 0 bases at V and 4 bases at J, with 15 bases in the middle. The CDR3 has 16 amino acids. The CDR3 spells CASSQDGGPGTTEAFF. The CDR3 nucleotides read TGTGCCAGCAGCCAAGATGGGGGCCCAGGGACCACTGAAGCTTTCTTT.

This clone was recorded once. V usage is TRBV5-5 and J usage is TRBJ2-5; D possibly corresponds to TRBD2 (5 bases). The V end was cut by 4 bases, the J end by 2 bases, with 18 bases between. In germline, CDR1 is SGHKS, CDR2 YYEKEE (reference sequence). This CDR3 spans 16 amino acids. This CDR3 is CASSTRAGLIQETQYF. The CDR3 coding sequence is TGTGCCAGCAGCACAAGAGCCGGACTCATACAAGAGACCCAGTACTTC.

The gene calls are TRBV15 and TRBJ2-1; D is unclear. Looked up from germline, CDR1 is LNHNV and CDR2 is YYDKDF (reference sequence). Trimming pared 0 bases from V and 6 bases from J, leaving 9 bases between. The CDR3 has 14 residues. DNA of the CDR3: TGTGCCACCAGCAGAGAAGTACCCCGCAATGAGCAGTTCTTC. Protein product: CATSREVPRNEQFF.

CDR3 DNA sequence: TGTGCCAGCAGCCGGCGGGGACAGGGTTTCAACAATGAGCAGTTCTTC. Encoded protein: CASSRRGQGFNNEQFF. V is TRBV11-2 and J is TRBJ2-1; 9 nucleotides match TRBD1. Germline CDR1 reads SGHAT; CDR2 reads FQNNGV. This CDR3 has 16 residues. Germline trimming cut 5 bases from V and 5 bases from J; bases unmatched to any gene: 10.

The J gene is TRBJ2-2, the V gene TRBV28; D is undetermined. The CDR3 length is 16 residues. With 6 bases removed from V and 2 bases from J, the gap between germline ends came to 16 bases. The germline V gene encodes CDR1 MDHEN and CDR2 SYDVKM. CDR3 region: CASSPREIYNTGELFF. In nucleotides, the CDR3 is TGTGCCAGCAGCCCTAGGGAAATTTACAACACCGGGGAGCTGTTTTTT. Combining the CDR3 with reference TRBV28 and TRBJ2-2 gives the whole variable domain DVKVTQSSRYLVKRTGEKVFLECVQDMDHENMFWYRQDPGLGLRLIYFSYDVKMKEKGDIPEGYSVSREKKERFSLILESASTNQTSMYLCASSPREIYNTGELFFGEGSRLTVL.

This chain connects TRBV6-5 to TRBJ1-1; D is unclear. This CDR3 has 14 residues. V lost 6 bases and J 1 base, leaving 12 bases between the germline ends. CDR1 and CDR2 from the germline V gene are MNHEY and SVGAGI. The CDR3 here is CASRTRAGNTEAFF. The CDR3 DNA reads as TGTGCCAGCAGAACCCGGGCGGGGAACACTGAAGCTTTCTTT.

V and J are TRBV9 and TRBJ2-7; TRBD1 or TRBD2 may be the D gene (5 bases each). Germline CDR1 is SGDLS and CDR2 is YYNGEE. The ends were cut back, 2 bases at V and 3 bases at J, with 15 bases in the middle. This CDR3 is 15 amino acids long. CDR3 in amino acids: CASSVGDAPYYEQYF. The DNA of the CDR3 is TGTGCCAGCAGCGTGGGGGACGCGCCGTACTACGAGCAGTACTTC.

This chain joins TRBV7-6 and TRBJ2-7, with D uncertain. The V gene's germline CDR1 is SGHVS and CDR2 FNYEAQ. This CDR3 spans 14 amino acids. Trimming stripped 4 bases from V and 0 bases from J, with 10 bases between. The CDR3 sequence is CASSSAENSYEQYF. CDR3 sequence (DNA): TGTGCCAGCAGCTCCGCCGAGAACTCCTACGAGCAGTACTTC.

There are a few counts of this clone. The CDR3 region is CASSESRTGFYNEQFF. The CDR3, as DNA: TGTGCCAGCAGTGAATCCCGGACAGGCTTTTACAATGAGCAGTTCTTC. The chain uses TRBV25-1 and TRBJ2-1, with 7 bases matching TRBD1. CDR3 size: 16 residues. CDR1 and CDR2 (germline): MGHDK, SYGVNS. Trimming cost V 1 base and J 4 bases; bases outside gene matches: 7.

The chain uses TRBV6-2 or TRBV6-3 and TRBJ2-3, with no clear D. The V end was cut by 4 bases, the J end by 2 bases, with 16 bases between. Germline CDR1 and CDR2: MNHEY and SVGEGT. The CDR3 runs to 16 residues. Here the CDR3 reads CASSSPASKTTDTQYF. The CDR3 DNA follows: TGTGCCAGCAGTTCCCCCGCATCAAAGACCACAGATACGCAGTATTTT.

This chain uses TRBV7-9 with TRBJ1-4; TRBD1 matches at 7 bases. Per germline, CDR1 SEHNR and CDR2 FQNEAQ (reference sequence). The V and J ends lost 5 bases and 9 bases, in that order; junction bases with no gene match: 9. The CDR3 extends over 14 amino acids. The DNA for the CDR3 is TGTGCCAGCAGCCCCGGGACAGCGACCCAAAAACTGTTTTTT. It translates to CASSPGTATQKLFF.

The rearrangement joins TRBV6-2 or TRBV6-3 to TRBJ1-1, with 10 bases aligning to TRBD1. The trim removed 5 bases at V and 6 bases at J, leaving 6 bases unmatched. This CDR3 is 14 amino acids long. The V gene's germline CDR1 is MNHEY and CDR2 SVGEGT. The CDR3 DNA sequence: TGTGCCAGCAGTACTCGACAGGGGGCGGCTGAAGCTTTCTTT. Amino acids: CASSTRQGAAEAFF.

This chain joins TRBV18 and TRBJ2-3; 9 bases are a match to TRBD1. The CDR3 extends over 14 amino acids. Germline V lookup: CDR1 KGHSH, CDR2 LQKENI. V was pared by 4 bases and J by 1 base, with 0 bases of the junction left unmatched. CDR3 nucleotides: TGTGCCAGCTCACGGACAGGGGGCACAGATACGCAGTATTTT. It specifies CASSRTGGTDTQYF.

The rearrangement joins TRBV27 to TRBJ1-6; no definite D call. V lost 6 bases and J 7 bases, leaving 19 bases between the germline ends. Germline assignment: CDR1 MNHEY and CDR2 SMNVEV (reference sequence). The CDR3 runs to 16 residues. In DNA, the CDR3 is TGTGCCAGCAGCCCACAGCGGCACAGAGTGAATTCACCCCTCCACTTT. Translating gives CASSPQRHRVNSPLHF.

The genes are TRBV5-6 and TRBJ2-7, with D possibly being TRBD1 or TRBD2 (5 bases each). Trimming left V 0 bases short and J 5 bases short, with 21 bases between. The CDR3 is made up of 17 amino acids. CDR1 SGHDT and CDR2 YYEEEE come from the germline V gene. CDR3 in DNA: TGTGCCAGCAGCTTGGCCAGTGGAGGACAAGGGTTAAACGAGCAGTACGTC. Protein: CASSLASGGQGLNEQYV.

CDR3 amino acids: CASSFGRIYNSPLHF. The CDR3 nucleotides are TGTGCCAGCAGTTTCGGACGGATTTATAATTCACCCCTCCACTTT. The V call is TRBV6-5, the J call TRBJ1-6; unclear D gene. Germline V CDR1 and CDR2: MNHEY, SVGAGI. This CDR3 spans 15 amino acids. Trimming took off 4 bases at V and 4 bases at J, with 11 bases between the two ends.